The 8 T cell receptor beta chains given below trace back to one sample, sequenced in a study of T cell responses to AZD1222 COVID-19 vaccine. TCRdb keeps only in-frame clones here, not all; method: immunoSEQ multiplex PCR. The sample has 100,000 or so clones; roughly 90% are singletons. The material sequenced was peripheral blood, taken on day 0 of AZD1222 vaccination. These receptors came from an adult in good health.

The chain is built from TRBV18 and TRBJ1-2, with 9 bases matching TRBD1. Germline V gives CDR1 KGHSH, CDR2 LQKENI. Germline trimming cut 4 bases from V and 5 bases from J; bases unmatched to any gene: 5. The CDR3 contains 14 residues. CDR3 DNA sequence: TGTGCCAGCTCACTGGGACAGGGAGATTATGGCTACACCTTC. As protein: CASSLGQGDYGYTF.

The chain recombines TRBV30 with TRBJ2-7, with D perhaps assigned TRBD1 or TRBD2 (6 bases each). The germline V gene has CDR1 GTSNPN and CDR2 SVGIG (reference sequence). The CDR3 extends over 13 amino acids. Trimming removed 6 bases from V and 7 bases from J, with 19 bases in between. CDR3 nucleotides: TGTGCCTGCCGATTGGGGGGCTATGGGGAGCAGTACTTC. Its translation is CACRLGGYGEQYF.

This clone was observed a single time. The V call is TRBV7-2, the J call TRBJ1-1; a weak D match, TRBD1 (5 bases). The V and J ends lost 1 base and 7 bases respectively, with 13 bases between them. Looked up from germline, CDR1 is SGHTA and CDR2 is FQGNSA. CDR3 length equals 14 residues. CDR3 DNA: TGTGCCAGCAGCTTAGAGTCAGGGCGCAATGAAGCTTTCTTT. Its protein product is CASSLESGRNEAFF.

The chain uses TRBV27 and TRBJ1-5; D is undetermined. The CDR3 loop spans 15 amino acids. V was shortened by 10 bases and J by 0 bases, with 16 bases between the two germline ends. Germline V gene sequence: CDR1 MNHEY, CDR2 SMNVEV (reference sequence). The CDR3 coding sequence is TGTGCCACCTCCCCCGGAGATTATAGCAATCAGCCCCAGCATTTT. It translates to CATSPGDYSNQPQHF.

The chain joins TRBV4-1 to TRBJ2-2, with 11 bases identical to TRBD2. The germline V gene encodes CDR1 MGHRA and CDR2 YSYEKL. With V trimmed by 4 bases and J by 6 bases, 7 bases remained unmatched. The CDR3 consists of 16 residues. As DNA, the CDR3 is TGCGCCAGCAGCCCGGCGATAGCGGGAGGGGCCGGGGAGCTGTTTTTT. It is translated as CASSPAIAGGAGELFF.

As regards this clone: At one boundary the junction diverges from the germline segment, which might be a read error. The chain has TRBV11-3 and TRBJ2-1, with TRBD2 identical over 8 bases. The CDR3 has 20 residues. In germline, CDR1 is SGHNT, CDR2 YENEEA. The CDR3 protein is CASSLEGLASAGLSYNEQFF. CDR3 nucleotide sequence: TGTGCCAGCAGCCTAGAAGGACTAGCATCAGCGGGGCTCTCCTACAATGAGCAGTTCTTC.

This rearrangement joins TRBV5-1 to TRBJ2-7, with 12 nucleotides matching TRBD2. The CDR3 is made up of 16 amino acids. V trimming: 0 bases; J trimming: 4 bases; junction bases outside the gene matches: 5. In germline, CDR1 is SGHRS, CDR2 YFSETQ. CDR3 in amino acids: CASSLAPTSGSYEQYF. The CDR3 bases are TGCGCCAGCAGCTTGGCCCCGACTAGCGGGAGTTACGAGCAGTACTTC.

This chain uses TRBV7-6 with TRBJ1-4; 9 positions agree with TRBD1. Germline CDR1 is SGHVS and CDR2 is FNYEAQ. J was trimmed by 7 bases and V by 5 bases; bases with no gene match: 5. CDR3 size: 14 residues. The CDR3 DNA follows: TGTGCCAGCAGCGCGGGACAGGGAGGTGAAAAACTGTTTTTT. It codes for CASSAGQGGEKLFF.